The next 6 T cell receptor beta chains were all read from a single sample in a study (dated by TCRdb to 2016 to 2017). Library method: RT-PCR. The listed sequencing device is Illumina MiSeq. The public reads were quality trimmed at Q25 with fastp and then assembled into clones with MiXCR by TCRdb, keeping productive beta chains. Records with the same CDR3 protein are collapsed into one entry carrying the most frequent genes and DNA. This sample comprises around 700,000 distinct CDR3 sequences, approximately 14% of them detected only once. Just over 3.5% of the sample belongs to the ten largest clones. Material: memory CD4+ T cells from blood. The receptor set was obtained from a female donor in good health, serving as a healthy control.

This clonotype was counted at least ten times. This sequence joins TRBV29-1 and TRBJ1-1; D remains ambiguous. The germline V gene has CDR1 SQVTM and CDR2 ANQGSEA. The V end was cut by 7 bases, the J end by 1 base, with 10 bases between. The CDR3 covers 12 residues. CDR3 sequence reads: CSGRNRNTEAFF. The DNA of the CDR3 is TGCAGCGGGAGGAACAGGAACACTGAAGCTTTCTTT.

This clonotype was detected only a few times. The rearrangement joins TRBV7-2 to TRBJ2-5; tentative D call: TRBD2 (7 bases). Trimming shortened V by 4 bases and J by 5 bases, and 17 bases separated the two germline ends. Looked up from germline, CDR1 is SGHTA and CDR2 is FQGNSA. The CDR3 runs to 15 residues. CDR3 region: CASSSLLARGETQYF. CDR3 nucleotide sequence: TGTGCCAGCAGCTCGCTACTAGCGAGGGGGGAGACCCAGTACTTC.

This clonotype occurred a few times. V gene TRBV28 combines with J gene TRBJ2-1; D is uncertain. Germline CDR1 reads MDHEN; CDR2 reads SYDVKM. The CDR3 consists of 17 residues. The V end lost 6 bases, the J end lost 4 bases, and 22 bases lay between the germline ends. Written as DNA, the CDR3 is TGTGCCAGCAGCCCCAGTAGGGATCCTTCGACGTACAATGAGCAGTTCTTC. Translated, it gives CASSPSRDPSTYNEQFF.

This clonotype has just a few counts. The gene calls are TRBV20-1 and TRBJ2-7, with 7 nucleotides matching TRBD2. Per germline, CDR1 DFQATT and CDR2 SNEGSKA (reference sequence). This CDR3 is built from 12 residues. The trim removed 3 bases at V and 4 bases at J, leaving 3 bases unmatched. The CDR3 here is CSARTSSYEQYF. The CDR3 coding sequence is TGCAGTGCTAGGACTAGCAGTTACGAGCAGTACTTC.

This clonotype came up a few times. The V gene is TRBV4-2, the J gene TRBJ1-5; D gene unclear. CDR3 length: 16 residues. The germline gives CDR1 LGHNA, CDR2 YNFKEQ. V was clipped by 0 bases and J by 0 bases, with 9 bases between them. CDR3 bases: TGTGCCAGCAGCCAAGAGGGTACCAATAGCAATCAGCCCCAGCATTTT. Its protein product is CASSQEGTNSNQPQHF.

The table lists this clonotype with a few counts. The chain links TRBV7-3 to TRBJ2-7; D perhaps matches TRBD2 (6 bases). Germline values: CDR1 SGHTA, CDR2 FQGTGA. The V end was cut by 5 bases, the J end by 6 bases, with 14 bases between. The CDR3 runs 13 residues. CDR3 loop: CASSPAGGAEQYF. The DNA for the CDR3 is TGTGCCAGCAGCCCAGCAGGCGGGGCCGAGCAGTACTTC.